This T cell receptor (beta chain) was documented in a study of T cells after yellow fever vaccination. Overall study findings and caveats: Post-booster repertoires contained most primary-vaccination clones again (about 95% CD4, approximately 86% CD8).

MiXCR was run by TCRdb on the 5' RACE reads, yielding one entry per CDR3 protein. Of roughly 350,000 distinct CDR3 sequences in the sample, roughly 4% were seen once. As for this clonotype: The antigen is undetermined.

The V end lost 8 bases, the J end lost 5 bases, and 17 bases lay between the germline ends. The germline V gene encodes CDR1 SGHRS and CDR2 YFSETQ. The CDR3 is 14 amino acids. This sequence joins TRBV5-1 and TRBJ2-1; D not certain. The starting material was PBMCs, obtained 5 days after the yellow fever booster vaccination. The sequence was obtained from a man aged 18 to 35 who received the YFV17D yellow fever vaccine. CDR3 nucleotide sequence: TGCGCCAGTCGCCTCCTAACAAACGACAATGAGCAGTTCTTC. This codes for CASRLLTNDNEQFF.